The 13 T cell receptor beta chains in this list originate from one sample, sequenced in a study of glioma-infiltrating T cells. Using RNA template, CDR3s of TCR alpha and beta were amplified with iRepertoire arm-PCR. In TCRdb, the multiplex PCR reads were re-called with MiXCR into one record per CDR3 protein. This sample has fewer than 500,000 distinct CDR3 sequences, with more than 35% found just once. Input material: glioma tissue, nonneoplastic brain tissue, or PBMCs (not recorded which). The receptors were sampled from a human donor with low-grade glioma or glioblastoma, undergoing nonglioma brain surgery, or in good health (not recorded which).

Regarding this clonotype: This may be a read error: a much more frequent sequence differs by one nucleotide. The J gene is TRBJ2-7, the V gene TRBV27; 8 positions agree with TRBD2. Germline V gene data show CDR1 as MNHEY and CDR2 as SMNVEV (reference sequence). CDR3 length: 14 residues. The CDR3 DNA sequence: TGTGCCGGCAGTTTGGGGACTAGGCTTGTCGAGCAGTACTTC. Its translation is CAGSLGTRLVEQYF.

DNA of the CDR3: TGCGCCAGCAGCCATAAAACGGGATCAAACACTGAAGCTTTCTTT. Residues: CASSHKTGSNTEAFF. The chain couples TRBV4-1 to TRBJ1-1; no clear D gene. V lost 3 bases and J lost 2, with 13 bases in between. This CDR3 is 15 amino acids long. The germline CDR1 and CDR2 sequences are MGHRA and YSYEKL.

The table lists this clonotype with a few counts. The chain links TRBV28 to TRBJ1-2, with 7 bases that match TRBD1. Germline V lookup: CDR1 MDHEN, CDR2 SYDVKM. V gave up 3 bases and J gave up 6 bases; unmatched junction bases: 4. The length of the CDR3 is 13 residues. CDR3 loop: CASSFSGTDGYTF. In DNA form, the CDR3 reads TGTGCCAGCAGTTTTTCCGGGACAGATGGCTACACCTTC.

The genes are TRBV7-9 and TRBJ2-1; possibly TRBD1 or TRBD2 for D (5 bases each). Germline loops: CDR1 SEHNR, CDR2 FQNEAQ (reference sequence). The CDR3 covers 14 residues. The ends were cut back, 4 bases at V and 7 bases at J, with 14 bases in the middle. The CDR3 spells CASSYGGGVNEQFF. For the CDR3, the DNA is TGTGCCAGCAGCTATGGGGGTGGAGTGAATGAGCAGTTCTTC.

This clonotype was picked up a small number of times. The chain couples TRBV4-2 to TRBJ2-7, with a weak D call TRBD2 (6 bases). With 0 bases removed from V and 6 bases from J, the gap between germline ends came to 12 bases. Germline V gene sequence: CDR1 LGHNA, CDR2 YNFKEQ. CDR3 length: 14 amino acids. The CDR3 here is CASSQDSSAGEQYF. In nucleotides, the CDR3 is TGTGCCAGCAGCCAAGATTCTAGCGCGGGCGAGCAGTACTTC.

This clonotype was seen many times. The chain is built from TRBV25-1 and TRBJ2-3, with D possibly TRBD2 on 5 matching bases. V was shortened by 4 bases and J by 5 bases, with 13 bases between the two germline ends. The CDR3 sequence is 14 residues long. Per germline, CDR1 MGHDK and CDR2 SYGVNS. CDR3 DNA: TGTGCCAGCAGTGCCCTATCTCGGGGAGATACGCAGTATTTT. It specifies CASSALSRGDTQYF. Full variable domain (rest looked up from reference TRBV25-1 and TRBJ2-3): EADIYQTPRYLVIGTGKKITLECSQTMGHDKMYWYQQDPGMELHLIHYSYGVNSTEKGDLSSESTVSRIRTEHFPLTLESARPSHTSQYLCASSALSRGDTQYFGPGTRLTVL.

The chain combines TRBV18 with TRBJ2-7, with D perhaps TRBD1 (6 bases). Trimming stripped 4 bases from V and 5 bases from J, with 15 bases between. Germline assignment: CDR1 KGHSH and CDR2 LQKENI. The CDR3 runs to 14 residues. CDR3 nucleotides: TGTGCCAGCTCACTAAATACAGGGTTGGACGAGCAGTACTTC. Translating gives CASSLNTGLDEQYF.

The chain joins TRBV7-9 to TRBJ2-7; 12 nucleotides align to TRBD2. V shed 4 bases, J shed 4 bases, and the junction held 8 bases outside the gene matches. Looked up from germline, CDR1 is SEHNR and CDR2 is FQNEAQ (reference sequence). The CDR3 is 16 amino acids. CDR3 DNA: TGTGCCAGCAGCTCCCCTCTAGCGGGAGGGCCTTACGAGCAGTACTTC. Protein product: CASSSPLAGGPYEQYF.

V is TRBV25-1 and J is TRBJ1-5; tentative D call: TRBD1 (5 bases). The length of the CDR3 is 16 residues. The germline V and J ends were trimmed by 5 bases and 0 bases, with 14 bases remaining between them. Germline V gene sequence: CDR1 MGHDK, CDR2 SYGVNS. The CDR3 loop reads CASSSGGTPSNQPQHF. CDR3 in DNA: TGTGCCAGCAGTTCCGGAGGGACGCCTAGCAATCAGCCCCAGCATTTT.

This clonotype was seen a few times. The genes are TRBV10-3 and TRBJ1-1; possibly TRBD1 for D (6 bases). The V and J ends lost 5 bases and 3 bases respectively, with 25 bases between them. Per germline, CDR1 ENHRY and CDR2 SYGVKD. CDR3 length equals 18 residues. DNA of the CDR3: TGTGCCATCAGTCCCCCTGGGGGGCCGGGCCCGCTTTACACTGAAGCTTTCTTT. As protein: CAISPPGGPGPLYTEAFF.

V is TRBV18 and J is TRBJ2-1, with TRBD2 identical over 8 bases. Per the germline V gene, CDR1 is KGHSH and CDR2 is LQKENI. The CDR3 is made up of 15 amino acids. The ends lost 3 bases at V and 10 bases at J; junction bases unmatched: 11. This chain's CDR3 is CASSPLAGITYEQFF. The CDR3 DNA follows: TGTGCCAGCTCACCTTTAGCGGGAATTACCTACGAGCAGTTCTTC.

This clonotype was seen a few times. The rearrangement uses TRBV7-2 and TRBJ2-3; D is tentatively TRBD1 or TRBD2 (5 bases each). The CDR3 is 15 amino acids. The ends were cut back, 5 bases at V and 6 bases at J, with 18 bases in the middle. Germline CDR1 is SGHTA and CDR2 is FQGNSA. The CDR3 protein is CASSPRGEVTDTQYF. In DNA, the CDR3 is TGTGCCAGCAGCCCAAGGGGAGAGGTCACGGATACGCAGTATTTT.

This chain uses TRBV4-2 with TRBJ2-1; 7 bases align to TRBD2. The germline gives CDR1 LGHNA, CDR2 YNFKEQ. The CDR3 is 16 residues long. V lost 4 bases, J lost 4 bases, and 10 bases stayed unmatched. CDR3 DNA: TGTGCCAGCAGCCCCGTCCACGCGGGAGCGTACAATGAGCAGTTCTTC. Translated, it gives CASSPVHAGAYNEQFF.